The rows below give T cell receptor beta chains drawn from one sample of a study of Graves' ophthalmopathy and Graves' hyperthyroidism. TCRdb reprocessed the multiplex PCR reads with MiXCR, giving one entry per CDR3 protein. Among around 1.1 million distinct CDR3 sequences listed, 35% to 45% were seen once. The specimen was peripheral blood or thyroid tissue (not recorded which). These receptors were obtained from an adult man with Graves' hyperthyroidism. The CDR3 runs from the conserved cysteine through the conserved F or W. Fields, in order: CDR3 protein, CDR3 DNA, D gene, clone size, J gene, V gene. The D gene is left open where the match is weak. For some rows the clone size is stated as once, few or many, or as a class when expanded; others skip it.

cdr3_aa: CASSSGLAGSRETQYF
cdr3_nt: TGTGCCAGTAGTTCTGGACTAGCGGGATCAAGAGAGACCCAGTACTTC
d_call: TRBD2
clone_size: few
j_call: TRBJ2-5
v_call: TRBV19

cdr3_aa: CASSDPGAATEQYF
cdr3_nt: TGTGCCAGCAGCGACCCAGGGGCGGCTACGGAGCAGTACTTC
d_call: NA
clone_size: NA
j_call: TRBJ2-7
v_call: TRBV5-6

cdr3_aa: CAWSVGETYGYTF
cdr3_nt: TGTGCCTGGAGTGTAGGGGAAACCTATGGCTACACCTTC
d_call: NA
clone_size: NA
j_call: TRBJ1-2
v_call: TRBV30

cdr3_aa: CASRTNRGRPGANVLTF
cdr3_nt: TGTGCCAGCAGAACAAACAGGGGGCGGCCCGGGGCCAACGTCCTGACTTTC
d_call: TRBD1
clone_size: NA
j_call: TRBJ2-6
v_call: TRBV12-3/TRBV12-4

cdr3_aa: CASSLAMDGYEQYF
cdr3_nt: TGTGCCAGCAGCTTAGCGATGGATGGCTACGAGCAGTACTTC
d_call: NA
clone_size: many
j_call: TRBJ2-7
v_call: TRBV7-8

cdr3_aa: CASSFLGQGRANYGYTF
cdr3_nt: TGTGCCAGCAGCTTCCTAGGGCAGGGACGCGCTAACTATGGCTACACCTTC
d_call: NA
clone_size: NA
j_call: TRBJ1-2
v_call: TRBV7-9

cdr3_aa: CASSHGTVEAFF
cdr3_nt: TGTGCCAGCAGCCACGGGACAGTTGAAGCTTTCTTT
d_call: TRBD1
clone_size: many
j_call: TRBJ1-1
v_call: TRBV5-4

cdr3_aa: CSLDPPQSSYEQYF
cdr3_nt: TGCAGCCTCGACCCGCCACAGAGCTCCTACGAGCAGTACTTC
d_call: NA
clone_size: NA
j_call: TRBJ2-7
v_call: TRBV20-1

cdr3_aa: CASSFAPTGLQSDQHF
cdr3_nt: TGTGCCAGCAGCTTCGCCCCGACCGGGTTGCAATCGGACCAGCATTTT
d_call: NA
clone_size: many
j_call: TRBJ1-5
v_call: TRBV7-6

cdr3_aa: CASSQASGTSGNAKQYF
cdr3_nt: TGTGCCAGCAGCCAAGCCTCCGGGACTAGCGGGAACGCAAAGCAGTACTTC
d_call: TRBD2
clone_size: few
j_call: TRBJ2-7
v_call: TRBV14

cdr3_aa: CASSASGTGHFYEQYF
cdr3_nt: TGTGCCAGCAGCGCCTCCGGGACAGGGCATTTCTACGAGCAGTACTTC
d_call: TRBD1
clone_size: NA
j_call: TRBJ2-7
v_call: TRBV9

cdr3_aa: CASSESGTPSYEQYF
cdr3_nt: TGTGCCAGCAGTGAAAGTGGGACACCGTCCTACGAGCAGTACTTC
d_call: NA
clone_size: NA
j_call: TRBJ2-7
v_call: TRBV25-1

cdr3_aa: CASSQDGDAEAFF
cdr3_nt: TGTGCCAGCAGCCAGGACGGTGACGCTGAAGCTTTCTTT
d_call: NA
clone_size: NA
j_call: TRBJ1-1
v_call: TRBV7-3

cdr3_aa: CASSYRLAGVMAYEQYF
cdr3_nt: TGTGCCAGCAGCTATCGACTAGCGGGAGTGATGGCCTACGAGCAGTACTTC
d_call: TRBD2
clone_size: NA
j_call: TRBJ2-7
v_call: TRBV7-2

cdr3_aa: CASADRASEKLFF
cdr3_nt: TGTGCCTCCGCGGACAGGGCGAGTGAAAAACTGTTTTTT
d_call: TRBD1
clone_size: few
j_call: TRBJ1-4
v_call: TRBV12-3/TRBV12-4

cdr3_aa: CASSAGTSGDYEQYF
cdr3_nt: TGCGCCAGCAGTGCCGGGACTAGCGGGGACTACGAGCAGTACTTC
d_call: TRBD2
clone_size: NA
j_call: TRBJ2-7
v_call: TRBV10-2

cdr3_aa: CASMIEPRRELHYEQYF
cdr3_nt: TGTGCCAGCATGATCGAACCTAGGCGGGAGCTTCATTACGAGCAGTACTTC
d_call: TRBD2
clone_size: NA
j_call: TRBJ2-7
v_call: TRBV6-5

cdr3_aa: CASSFAGVAEKLFF
cdr3_nt: TGCGCCAGCAGCTTCGCGGGGGTGGCTGAAAAACTGTTTTTT
d_call: NA
clone_size: once
j_call: TRBJ1-4
v_call: TRBV5-1

cdr3_aa: CASSYSGASEQYF
cdr3_nt: TGTGCCAGCAGTTACTCGGGTGCTTCCGAGCAGTACTTC
d_call: NA
clone_size: few
j_call: TRBJ2-7
v_call: TRBV6-5

cdr3_aa: CASSLGKAVFLPLHF
cdr3_nt: TGTGCCAGCAGCTTAGGCAAAGCCGTCTTTTTACCCCTCCACTTT
d_call: NA
clone_size: many
j_call: TRBJ1-6
v_call: TRBV11-2

cdr3_aa: CASSFLPGQAGDGYTF
cdr3_nt: TGCGCCAGCAGCTTCCTACCGGGACAGGCTGGGGATGGCTACACCTTC
d_call: TRBD1
clone_size: many
j_call: TRBJ1-2
v_call: TRBV5-1

cdr3_aa: CSAHWGGALTGELFF
cdr3_nt: TGCAGTGCCCATTGGGGGGGGGCCCTGACCGGGGAGCTGTTTTTT
d_call: NA
clone_size: few
j_call: TRBJ2-2
v_call: TRBV20-1

cdr3_aa: CSVVRDRVTEAFF
cdr3_nt: TGCAGCGTTGTCCGGGACAGGGTAACTGAAGCTTTCTTT
d_call: TRBD1
clone_size: NA
j_call: TRBJ1-1
v_call: TRBV29-1

cdr3_aa: CASSPGRVPYEQYF
cdr3_nt: TGTGCCAGCAGCCCGGGACGGGTCCCCTACGAGCAGTACTTC
d_call: NA
clone_size: NA
j_call: TRBJ2-7
v_call: TRBV7-2

cdr3_aa: CASSQGVTGRGYGYTF
cdr3_nt: TGCGCCAGCAGCCAAGGGGTTACAGGGAGGGGGTATGGCTACACCTTC
d_call: NA
clone_size: few
j_call: TRBJ1-2
v_call: TRBV4-3

cdr3_aa: CASSEARGDRNQPQHF
cdr3_nt: TGTGCCAGCAGTGAAGCGAGGGGGGACAGAAATCAGCCCCAGCATTTT
d_call: TRBD1
clone_size: NA
j_call: TRBJ1-5
v_call: TRBV2

cdr3_aa: CSVDGRGGETGELFF
cdr3_nt: TGCAGCGTTGATGGCAGGGGCGGAGAGACCGGGGAGCTGTTTTTT
d_call: NA
clone_size: NA
j_call: TRBJ2-2
v_call: TRBV29-1

cdr3_aa: CARNADRGGLQPQHF
cdr3_nt: TGCGCCAGAAACGCGGACAGGGGCGGGCTTCAGCCCCAGCATTTT
d_call: TRBD1
clone_size: NA
j_call: TRBJ1-5
v_call: TRBV10-2

cdr3_aa: CASSLTGQLPSYEQYF
cdr3_nt: TGCGCCAGCAGCCTTACAGGACAGTTACCTTCCTACGAGCAGTACTTC
d_call: NA
clone_size: many
j_call: TRBJ2-7
v_call: TRBV5-1

cdr3_aa: CASSESRGRSSGNTIYF
cdr3_nt: TGTGCCAGCAGCGAGTCCCGGGGGCGAAGCTCTGGAAACACCATATATTTT
d_call: NA
clone_size: many
j_call: TRBJ1-3
v_call: TRBV9

cdr3_aa: CATSRDLQGAYEQYF
cdr3_nt: TGTGCCACCAGCAGAGATCTCCAGGGGGCCTACGAGCAGTACTTC
d_call: TRBD1
clone_size: many
j_call: TRBJ2-7
v_call: TRBV15

cdr3_aa: CASSAGQVLQETQYF
cdr3_nt: TGCGCCAGCAGTGCCGGACAGGTACTTCAAGAGACCCAGTACTTC
d_call: TRBD1
clone_size: NA
j_call: TRBJ2-5
v_call: TRBV10-2

cdr3_aa: CASSEAGAWTEAFF
cdr3_nt: TGCGCCAGCAGTGAAGCAGGGGCTTGGACTGAAGCTTTCTTT
d_call: NA
clone_size: NA
j_call: TRBJ1-1
v_call: TRBV10-2

cdr3_aa: CASSLMGLAGSVGELFF
cdr3_nt: TGCGCCAGCAGCTTGATGGGACTAGCGGGCAGTGTCGGGGAGCTGTTTTTT
d_call: TRBD2
clone_size: NA
j_call: TRBJ2-2
v_call: TRBV5-1

cdr3_aa: CASSQLLLVRETQYF
cdr3_nt: TGCGCCAGCAGCCAGCTACTACTAGTCCGCGAGACCCAGTACTTC
d_call: NA
clone_size: NA
j_call: TRBJ2-5
v_call: TRBV4-1

cdr3_aa: CSVEPWDRGDTEAFF
cdr3_nt: TGCAGCGTTGAACCATGGGACAGGGGGGACACTGAAGCTTTCTTT
d_call: TRBD1
clone_size: NA
j_call: TRBJ1-1
v_call: TRBV29-1

cdr3_aa: CASSQDRTGSVVNTEAFF
cdr3_nt: TGCGCCAGCAGCCAAGATCGTACAGGGAGTGTCGTGAACACTGAAGCTTTCTTT
d_call: NA
clone_size: few
j_call: TRBJ1-1
v_call: TRBV4-1

cdr3_aa: CSARDRLAGTQETQYF
cdr3_nt: TGCAGTGCTAGAGATCGGCTAGCGGGCACACAAGAGACCCAGTACTTC
d_call: TRBD2
clone_size: NA
j_call: TRBJ2-5
v_call: TRBV20-1

cdr3_aa: CASSSDGVEETQYF
cdr3_nt: TGTGCCAGCAGTTCAGACGGGGTAGAAGAGACCCAGTACTTC
d_call: NA
clone_size: NA
j_call: TRBJ2-5
v_call: TRBV6-5

cdr3_aa: CSQRNSYEQYF
cdr3_nt: TGCAGTCAGCGGAACTCCTACGAGCAGTACTTC
d_call: NA
clone_size: few
j_call: TRBJ2-7
v_call: TRBV20-1

cdr3_aa: CASSLRVSGGYGYTF
cdr3_nt: TGCGCCAGCAGCTTGAGGGTATCTGGCGGCTATGGCTACACCTTC
d_call: NA
clone_size: NA
j_call: TRBJ1-2
v_call: TRBV5-1

cdr3_aa: CSATRPPLLDEQYF
cdr3_nt: TGCAGTGCCACCCGCCCTCCTCTCCTTGACGAGCAGTACTTC
d_call: NA
clone_size: NA
j_call: TRBJ2-7
v_call: TRBV20-1

cdr3_aa: CASGTSSSEAFF
cdr3_nt: TGTGCTAGTGGTACATCCAGCTCCGAAGCTTTCTTT
d_call: NA
clone_size: few
j_call: TRBJ1-1
v_call: TRBV12-5

cdr3_aa: CASSETVAGGGEAFF
cdr3_nt: TGTGCCAGCAGTGAGACTGTCGCAGGGGGGGGTGAAGCTTTCTTT
d_call: TRBD1
clone_size: NA
j_call: TRBJ1-1
v_call: TRBV2

cdr3_aa: CASSPTQQPQHF
cdr3_nt: TGTGCCAGTAGTCCGACCCAACAGCCCCAGCATTTT
d_call: NA
clone_size: once
j_call: TRBJ1-5
v_call: TRBV19

cdr3_aa: CASFNPGTGRNQPQHF
cdr3_nt: TGTGCCAGTTTTAATCCCGGGACAGGAAGAAATCAGCCCCAGCATTTT
d_call: TRBD1
clone_size: NA
j_call: TRBJ1-5
v_call: TRBV19

cdr3_aa: CVSSYGDPGANVLTF
cdr3_nt: TGTGTCAGCAGTTACGGGGATCCTGGGGCCAACGTCCTGACTTTC
d_call: NA
clone_size: NA
j_call: TRBJ2-6
v_call: TRBV10-3

cdr3_aa: CSARFERAASWSPLHF
cdr3_nt: TGCAGTGCTAGATTCGAAAGAGCCGCTAGTTGGTCACCCCTCCACTTT
d_call: NA
clone_size: many
j_call: TRBJ1-6
v_call: TRBV20-1

cdr3_aa: CASSKTGGQGNGIGYTF
cdr3_nt: TGTGCCAGCAGCAAAACGGGCGGACAGGGGAACGGAATCGGCTACACCTTC
d_call: TRBD1
clone_size: NA
j_call: TRBJ1-2
v_call: TRBV7-2

cdr3_aa: CASSSPPGNTGELFF
cdr3_nt: TGTGCCAGTAGTAGTCCTCCAGGGAACACCGGGGAGCTGTTTTTT
d_call: NA
clone_size: many
j_call: TRBJ2-2
v_call: TRBV19

cdr3_aa: CASSLATGSGNQPQHF
cdr3_nt: TGTGCCAGCAGCTTGGCAACAGGGTCTGGGAATCAGCCCCAGCATTTT
d_call: NA
clone_size: NA
j_call: TRBJ1-5
v_call: TRBV5-6